The 9 T cell receptor beta chains in this list originate from one sample, sequenced in a study of cytomegalovirus exposure and HLA in healthy donors. Researchers ran the PCR with 60 Vbeta and 13 Jbeta primers. Repertoires were generated with immunoSEQ multiplex PCR, while TCRdb's copy carries only in-frame clones and drops some. Of roughly 34,000 clones listed, less than 85% are singletons. The sample taken for sequencing was PBMCs. These receptors originate from a male donor in good health and CMV-seronegative.

The CDR3 loop is CASSYYGVNTEAFF. DNA for the CDR3: TGTGCCAGCAGTTACTATGGAGTGAACACTGAAGCTTTCTTT. The chain combines TRBV6-6 with TRBJ1-1; D is ambiguous. V was pared by 1 base and J by 0 bases, with 6 bases between. This CDR3 is 14 amino acids long. CDR1 is MNHNY and CDR2 is SVGAGI in the germline V gene (reference sequence).

The rearrangement links TRBV29-1 to TRBJ1-1; D gene unclear. The V end lost 7 bases, the J end lost 1 base, and 4 bases lay between the germline ends. The CDR3 loop spans 10 amino acids. CDR1 is SQVTM and CDR2 is ANQGSEA in the germline V gene. DNA for the CDR3: TGCAGCGCCAGGAACACTGAAGCTTTCTTT. It is translated as CSARNTEAFF.

This chain connects TRBV5-4 to TRBJ1-5, with 7 bases fitting TRBD1. The germline V gene has CDR1 SGHNT and CDR2 YYREEE (reference sequence). This CDR3 spans 15 amino acids. After removal of 2 bases from V and 4 bases from J, the junction contained 6 bases not matched to a gene. CDR3 protein: CASSLGGGRNQPQHF. The CDR3 bases are TGTGCCAGCAGCTTAGGAGGGGGCCGGAATCAGCCCCAGCATTTT.

This clone was seen once. The genes are TRBV7-9 and TRBJ2-1, with 7 bases identical to TRBD1. The J segment lost 7 bases and the V segment lost 5 bases, leaving 14 bases of the junction unmatched. The CDR3 contains 16 residues. Germline assignment: CDR1 SEHNR and CDR2 FQNEAQ (reference sequence). The DNA for the CDR3 is TGTGCCAGCAGCACCTATACAGGGGTGGGTAAGAATGAGCAGTTCTTC. This sequence encodes CASSTYTGVGKNEQFF.

The V call is TRBV10-3, the J call TRBJ1-5; D is perhaps TRBD1 (6 bases). The CDR3 is 13 residues long. From germline, CDR1 is ENHRY and CDR2 SYGVKD. V lost 6 bases and J 3 bases, leaving 9 bases between the germline ends. The CDR3 protein is CAIRSGANQPQHF. In nucleotides, the CDR3 is TGTGCCATCAGGTCAGGGGCCAATCAGCCCCAGCATTTT.

The chain couples TRBV6-1 to TRBJ1-5; 12 nucleotides line up with TRBD1. Germline assignment: CDR1 MNHNS and CDR2 SASEGT. The CDR3 totals 15 residues. Trimming removed 7 bases from V and 5 bases from J; junction bases left unmatched: 6. This CDR3 is CASNQGQGADQPQHF. The CDR3 DNA reads TGTGCCAGCAACCAGGGACAGGGGGCCGATCAGCCCCAGCATTTT.

The chain has TRBV4-2 and TRBJ1-1; D unresolved. Trimming pared 4 bases from V and 1 base from J, leaving 7 bases between. CDR3 size: 13 residues. CDR1 is LGHNA, CDR2 YNFKEQ, per germline. CDR3 loop: CASSLTENTEAFF. DNA for the CDR3: TGTGCCAGCAGCCTCACAGAGAACACTGAAGCTTTCTTT.

The table lists this clone with a count of one. CDR3 DNA: TGCAGCGTTGAAAGAACTAGCGGGACTCTTGGCGAGCAGTACTTC. Protein: CSVERTSGTLGEQYF. The chain joins TRBV29-1 to TRBJ2-7; 10 positions match TRBD2. Looked up from germline, CDR1 is SQVTM and CDR2 is ANQGSEA. The CDR3 extends over 15 amino acids. J lost 6 bases, V lost 2 bases, and 10 bases had no gene match.

The chain couples TRBV28 to TRBJ2-7, with D perhaps matching TRBD2 (6 bases). Between the trimmed V and J ends, which lost 7 bases and 7 bases, there was a span of 14 bases. The CDR3 has 12 residues. The germline gives CDR1 MDHEN, CDR2 SYDVKM. The CDR3 spells CASTHRAGEQYF. Here the CDR3 DNA reads TGTGCCAGCACCCACCGGGCGGGGGAGCAGTACTTC. Full variable domain (remainder filled in from reference TRBV28 and TRBJ2-7): DVKVTQSSRYLVKRTGEKVFLECVQDMDHENMFWYRQDPGLGLRLIYFSYDVKMKEKGDIPEGYSVSREKKERFSLILESASTNQTSMYLCASTHRAGEQYFGPGTRLTVT.